This TCR beta chain appears in the sequencing data of a study of T-cell memory formation after mild COVID-19. Overall study findings and caveats: The appearance of some responding clones in pre-infection memory suggested that cross-reactive memory joined. Researchers report contracting CD4+ clones mostly in CM and EM, with CD8+ clones in EMRA.

In regard to this clonotype: What it binds is unknown.

cDNA libraries for TCR alpha and TCR beta, carrying sample barcodes and UMIs, came from 5'RACE with constant-segment primers. MiXCR, applied by TCRdb to the 5' RACE reads, yields one record per CDR3 protein. The sample has a few hundred thousand distinct CDR3 sequences; roughly 16% are singletons. V was cut by 4 bases and J by 14 bases, with 28 bases left in between. The CDR3 extends over 16 amino acids. The germline CDR1 and CDR2 sequences are LGHDT and YNNKEL (reference sequence). The sequence derives from a man younger than 30 who had mild COVID-19 (a few samples of this study predate the infection). Cell type and time point are not known. The sequencing input was PBMCs or a T cell subset sorted from them (not recorded which). The V call is TRBV3-1, the J call TRBJ2-3; D is possibly TRBD2 (6 bases). CDR3 sequence: CASSPGAKPHRGWRYF. The CDR3 DNA follows: TGTGCCAGCAGCCCGGGAGCGAAACCCCACCGGGGATGGCGGTATTTT.